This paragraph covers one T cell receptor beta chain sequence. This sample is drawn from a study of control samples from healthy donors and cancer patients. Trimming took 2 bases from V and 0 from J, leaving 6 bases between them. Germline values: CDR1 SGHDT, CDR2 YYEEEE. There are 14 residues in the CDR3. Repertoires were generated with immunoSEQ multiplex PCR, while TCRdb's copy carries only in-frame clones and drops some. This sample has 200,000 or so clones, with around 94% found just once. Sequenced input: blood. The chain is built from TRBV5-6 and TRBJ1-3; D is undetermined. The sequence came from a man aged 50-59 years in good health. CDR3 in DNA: TGTGCCAGCAGCTTTCCGAGCTCTGGAAACACCATATATTTT. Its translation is CASSFPSSGNTIYF. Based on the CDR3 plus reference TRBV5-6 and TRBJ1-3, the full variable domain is DAGVTQSPTHLIKTRGQQVTLRCSPKSGHDTVSWYQQALGQGPQFIFQYYEEEERQRGNFPDRFSGHQFPNYSSELNVNALLLGDSALYLCASSFPSSGNTIYFGEGSWLTVV.